This TCR beta chain emerged from a study of T cell responses to AZD1222 COVID-19 vaccine. Study-level information: Investigators merged groups given second doses at roughly 4 or roughly 12 weeks. Study-level findings and limits: No repertoire was sampled before or during the peak T cell response, only after it. The donor group comprised mostly white British people and more females; the analysis possibly underestimated clonal diversity.

In this sample, this clone turned up once. The antigen remains undetermined. The data were produced by immunoSEQ multiplex PCR, yet TCRdb's version contains in-frame clones alone and is incomplete. The table shows approximately 89,000 clones, with about 88% occurring only once. Germline CDR1 reads SGHRS; CDR2 reads YFSETQ. Trimming took 6 bases from V and 2 from J; bases not matched to a gene: 4. The CDR3 totals 14 residues. The sequencing used peripheral blood, collected on day 0 of AZD1222 vaccination. The TCR sequence derives from an adult in good health. The chain uses TRBV5-1 and TRBJ2-3, with 9 bases fitting TRBD2. CDR3 residues: CASNERGATDTQYF. The CDR3 DNA reads TGCGCCAGCAATGAGCGGGGGGCCACAGATACGCAGTATTTT.